A single sample gave rise to the 18 T cell receptor beta chains below, sequenced in a study of cytomegalovirus exposure and HLA in healthy donors. Researchers ran the PCR with 60 Vbeta and 13 Jbeta primers. TCRdb's copy holds only in-frame clones and misses some; the assay was immunoSEQ multiplex PCR. This repertoire shows more than 60,000 clones, 70% to 80% found once; its top ten account for about 9.1%. The sequenced material came from PBMCs. These receptors originate from a middle-aged man in good health and CMV-seropositive.

The J gene is TRBJ2-6, the V gene TRBV28; 12 positions match TRBD2. With V trimmed by 5 bases and J by 0 bases, 8 bases remained unmatched. From germline, CDR1 is MDHEN and CDR2 SYDVKM. The CDR3 spans 19 residues. CDR3 in DNA: TGTGCCAGCAGTGGTCTAGCGGGGGGGACGAGCTCTGGGGCCAACGTCCTGACTTTC. Its protein is CASSGLAGGTSSGANVLTF.

The J gene is TRBJ1-5, the V gene TRBV18; D is uncertain. The CDR3 is 13 amino acids. In germline, CDR1 is KGHSH, CDR2 LQKENI. Trimming removed 3 bases at V and 8 bases at J, with 11 bases between. The CDR3 loop reads CASSPEPVKPQHF. In DNA form, the CDR3 reads TGTGCCAGCTCACCGGAGCCGGTGAAGCCCCAGCATTTT.

This clone was counted between two and nine times. The J gene is TRBJ2-7, the V gene TRBV29-1; 7 bases align to TRBD1. The CDR3 covers 11 residues. Germline-derived CDR1 and CDR2 are SQVTM and ANQGSEA. Losses at the gene ends were 3 bases for V and 7 bases for J; bases not matched to a gene: 3. The CDR3, as DNA: TGCAGCGTTGATAACAGGGGAGAGCAGTACTTC. It specifies CSVDNRGEQYF.

This clone was recorded a few times. The chain joins TRBV6-5 to TRBJ1-2, with D perhaps TRBD1 (5 bases). The CDR3 spans 12 residues. V gave up 5 bases and J gave up 8 bases, with 12 bases separating them. The germline gives CDR1 MNHEY, CDR2 SVGAGI. The CDR3 region is CASSVSGRGYTF. The CDR3 DNA reads TGTGCCAGCAGTGTATCAGGGCGAGGCTACACCTTC.

The chain links TRBV6-1 to TRBJ2-2, with a weak D call TRBD2 (7 bases). Germline CDR1 MNHNS, CDR2 SASEGT. The CDR3 consists of 14 residues. Between the trimmed V and J ends, which lost 11 bases and 3 bases, there was a span of 16 bases. The CDR3, as DNA: TGTGCCGGTGGGGGCCTAGCGGACACCGGGGAGCTGTTTTTT. Protein sequence: CAGGGLADTGELFF.

This rearrangement joins TRBV7-8 to TRBJ1-2; 8 positions agree with TRBD1. Germline loops: CDR1 SGHVS, CDR2 FQNEAQ. With V trimmed by 4 bases and J by 8 bases, 3 bases remained unmatched. The CDR3 runs to 12 residues. The DNA of the CDR3 is TGTGCCAGCAGCTCGACAGGGGTCGGCTACACCTTC. Translated, it gives CASSSTGVGYTF.

A single count supports this clone. V is TRBV15 and J is TRBJ1-4; the D is unclear. The CDR3 length is 17 residues. V was pared by 3 bases and J by 0 bases, with 14 bases between. CDR1 is LNHNV and CDR2 is YYDKDF in the germline V gene (reference sequence). CDR3 bases: TGTGCCACCAGCAGTCCCCAGCAGGCTGCAACTAATGAAAAACTGTTTTTT. Its protein product is CATSSPQQAATNEKLFF.

The chain recombines TRBV19 with TRBJ2-7; possible D gene TRBD1, 5 bases. Trimming removed 8 bases at V and 3 bases at J, with 8 bases between. This CDR3 spans 11 amino acids. Germline assignment: CDR1 LNHDA and CDR2 SQIVND (reference sequence). The CDR3 protein is CASQGVYEQYF. CDR3 nucleotides: TGTGCCAGTCAAGGGGTCTACGAGCAGTACTTC. The full variable domain, its missing parts supplied by reference TRBV19 and TRBJ2-7, is DGGITQSPKYLFRKEGQNVTLSCEQNLNHDAMYWYRQDPGQGLRLIYYSQIVNDFQKGDIAEGYSVSREKKESFPLTVTSAQKNPTAFYLCASQGVYEQYFGPGTRLTVT.

The genes are TRBV18 and TRBJ1-5, with D perhaps matching TRBD1 (5 bases). With 3 bases removed from V and 6 bases from J, the gap between germline ends came to 12 bases. Germline CDR1 reads KGHSH; CDR2 reads LQKENI. The CDR3 has 14 residues. The chain's CDR3 is CASSPDGGGQPQHF. The CDR3 DNA follows: TGTGCCAGCTCACCTGACGGGGGGGGTCAGCCCCAGCATTTT. Using reference TRBV18 and TRBJ1-5 for the parts outside the CDR3, the full variable domain is NAGVMQNPRHLVRRRGQEARLRCSPMKGHSHVYWYRQLPEEGLKFMVYLQKENIIDESGMPKERFSAEFPKEGPSILRIQQVVRGDSAAYFCASSPDGGGQPQHFGDGTRLSIL.

This clone has only a few counts. The chain recombines TRBV6-5 with TRBJ2-5; 9 bases agree with TRBD2. The germline CDR1 and CDR2 sequences are MNHEY and SVGAGI. The junction had 9 bases not matched to a gene; V was cut back by 5 bases and J by 5 bases. There are 15 residues in the CDR3. CDR3 in amino acids: CASSRAGGRVETQYF. In DNA, the CDR3 is TGTGCCAGCAGTCGAGCGGGGGGCCGCGTTGAGACCCAGTACTTC.

This clone was seen a few times. The chain combines TRBV2 with TRBJ1-1; 9 bases align to TRBD1. J was trimmed by 4 bases and V by 1 base; bases with no gene match: 1. Germline V gene sequence: CDR1 SNHLY, CDR2 FYNNEI. The CDR3 consists of 14 residues. CDR3 nucleotide sequence: TGTGCCAGCAGTGAAGGGACAGGGGTCACTGAAGCTTTCTTT. It is translated as CASSEGTGVTEAFF.

This clone has more than one count but fewer than ten. The chain links TRBV28 to TRBJ1-1, with D perhaps matching TRBD1 (5 bases). The V and J ends lost 7 bases and 8 bases respectively, with 14 bases between them. This CDR3 has 12 residues. CDR1 is MDHEN and CDR2 is SYDVKM in the germline V gene. In DNA, the CDR3 is TGTGCCAGCATTGTCCCTCAGGGCGAAGCTTTCTTT. Its protein is CASIVPQGEAFF.

The rearrangement joins TRBV30 to TRBJ2-5; 10 nucleotides line up with TRBD2. Germline-derived CDR1 and CDR2 are GTSNPN and SVGIG (reference sequence). The CDR3 contains 13 residues. The V gene end was trimmed by 2 bases and the J gene end by 11 bases; junction bases not matched to a gene: 8. In DNA, the CDR3 is TGTGCCTGGAGTAGCGGGAGGGCTCGGGAGCAGTACTTC. It translates to CAWSSGRAREQYF.

The rearrangement links TRBV30 to TRBJ1-4; 8 positions match TRBD1. V lost 4 bases and J lost 5; bases outside the gene matches: 6. This CDR3 has 14 residues. Germline CDR1 GTSNPN, CDR2 SVGIG (reference sequence). The CDR3 DNA is TGTGCCTGGACCGGGACAGGCATAAATGAAAAACTGTTTTTT. This codes for CAWTGTGINEKLFF.

The chain has TRBV10-3 and TRBJ2-1; 11 nucleotides match TRBD2. V trimming: 6 bases; J trimming: 1 base; junction bases outside the gene matches: 5. Per germline, CDR1 ENHRY and CDR2 SYGVKD. This CDR3 has 16 residues. CDR3 protein: CAIRTSGALSYNEQFF. In nucleotides, the CDR3 is TGTGCCATCAGGACTAGCGGGGCCCTATCCTACAATGAGCAGTTCTTC.

This clone was counted a single time. The DNA of the CDR3 is TGTGCCAGCAGCTTGGCGGAGGAATACACAGATACGCAGTATTTT. It encodes CASSLAEEYTDTQYF. This chain links TRBV5-4 with TRBJ2-3; maybe TRBD2 (5 bases). V was trimmed by 0 bases and J by 2 bases, leaving 10 bases between them. This CDR3 is 15 amino acids long. Germline CDR1 is SGHNT and CDR2 is YYREEE (reference sequence). Filled out from reference TRBV5-4 and TRBJ2-3, the complete variable domain reads ETGVTQSPTHLIKTRGQQVTLRCSSQSGHNTVSWYQQALGQGPQFIFQYYREEENGRGNFPPRFSGLQFPNYSSELNVNALELDDSALYLCASSLAEEYTDTQYFGPGTRLTVL.

In this sample, this clone turned up a few times. The rearrangement joins TRBV19 to TRBJ2-1; 10 bases are a match to TRBD2. In germline, CDR1 is LNHDA, CDR2 SQIVND (reference sequence). With V trimmed by 2 bases and J by 9 bases, 7 bases remained unmatched. The CDR3 length is 15 residues. CDR3 coding DNA: TGTGCCAGTAGTATACTAGCGGGAGAGGACGGTGAGCAGTTCTTC. As protein: CASSILAGEDGEQFF.

In DNA form, the CDR3 reads TGTGCCAGCAGCGCGGGACAGGGGGCGGGGGAGCAGTACTTC. This encodes CASSAGQGAGEQYF. The rearrangement joins TRBV9 to TRBJ2-5, with 12 bases lining up with TRBD1. CDR3 size: 14 residues. The germline CDR1 and CDR2 sequences are SGDLS and YYNGEE. The J segment lost 11 bases and the V segment lost 3 bases, leaving 8 bases of the junction unmatched.